This TCR beta chain is from a study of blood T cell repertoires in COVID-19. Turning to the study itself: From the United States, Italy and Spain came samples of acute and convalescent COVID-19. Sample material is recorded as cDNA or gDNA derived from T cells, B-cell-depleted T cells, or PBMCs.

CDR1 is LGHDT, CDR2 YNNKEL, per germline (reference sequence). J gave up 2 bases and V 3 bases, and 8 bases lay outside the gene matches. The CDR3 is made up of 17 amino acids. This clone was observed once. Here immunoSEQ multiplex PCR was the method, and the copy in TCRdb shows in-frame clones only, minus some. The sample contains 650,000 to 800,000 clones, 80% to 90% of which appear only once. This chain connects TRBV3-1 (or the pseudogene TRBV3-2) to TRBJ1-5, with 9 bases lining up with TRBD1. Sequenced sample: peripheral blood. This clonotype was obtained from a woman aged 18 to 35 with acute or convalescent COVID-19. The CDR3 loop reads CASSHAGQGRGNQPQHF. The DNA for the CDR3 is TGTGCCAGCAGCCATGCGGGACAGGGACGTGGCAATCAGCCCCAGCATTTT.